The text below deals with one TCR beta chain. This record belongs to a study of blood T cell repertoires in COVID-19. Study at large: Researchers got acute and convalescent COVID-19 samples from the United States, Italy and Spain.

The CDR3 runs to 9 residues. V was cut by 9 bases and J by 9 bases, with 8 bases left in between. The authors' processing: Reference gene primer amplification in the assay estimated nucleated cell counts. TCRdb keeps only in-frame clones here, not all; method: immunoSEQ multiplex PCR. From that table come the V and J calls and clone size; the DNA was used to work out D and trimming. The sample lists hundreds of thousands of clones, over 75% seen once, with approximately 7.8% in the top ten. The sequencing input was peripheral blood. This sequence joins TRBV23-1 and TRBJ1-1; D is ambiguous. TRBV23-1 counts as an open reading frame of uncertain function. This TCR derives from a woman aged 45 to 65 who had recovered from COVID-19. CDR3 DNA sequence: TGCGCCAGGGGAGTGAAAGCTTTCTTT. It yields the protein CARGVKAFF.